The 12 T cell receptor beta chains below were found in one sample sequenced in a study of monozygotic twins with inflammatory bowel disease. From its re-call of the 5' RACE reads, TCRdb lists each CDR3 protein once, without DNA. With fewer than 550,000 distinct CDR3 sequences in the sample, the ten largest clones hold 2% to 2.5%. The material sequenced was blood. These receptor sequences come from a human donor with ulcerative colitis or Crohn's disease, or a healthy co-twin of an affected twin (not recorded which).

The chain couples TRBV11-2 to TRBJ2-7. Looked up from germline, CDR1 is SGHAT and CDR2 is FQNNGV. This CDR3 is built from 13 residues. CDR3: CASSFERTYEQYF.

The CDR3 protein is CASSPSASDTQYF. The V gene is TRBV18, the J gene TRBJ2-3. Germline-derived CDR1 and CDR2 are KGHSH and LQKENI. This CDR3 spans 13 amino acids.

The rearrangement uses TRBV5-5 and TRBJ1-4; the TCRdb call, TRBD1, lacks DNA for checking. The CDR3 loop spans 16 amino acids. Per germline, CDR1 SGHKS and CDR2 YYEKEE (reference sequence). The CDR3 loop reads CASSRSDRGQDEKLFF.

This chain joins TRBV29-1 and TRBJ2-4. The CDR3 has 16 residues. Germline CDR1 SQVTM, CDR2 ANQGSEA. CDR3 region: CSVELGEMVAKNIQYF.

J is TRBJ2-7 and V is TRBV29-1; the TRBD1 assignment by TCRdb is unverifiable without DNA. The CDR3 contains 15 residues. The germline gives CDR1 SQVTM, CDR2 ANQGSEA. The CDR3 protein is CSVRGTGTGGYEQYF.

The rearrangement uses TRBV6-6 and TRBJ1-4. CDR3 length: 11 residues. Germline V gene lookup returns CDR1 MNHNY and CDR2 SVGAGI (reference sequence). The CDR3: CASSYQLKLFF.

The CDR3 is CASSRRGRVSYEQYF. The chain has TRBV12-3 or TRBV12-4 and TRBJ2-7; there is no DNA to check the TCRdb D call of TRBD1. The CDR3 has 15 residues.

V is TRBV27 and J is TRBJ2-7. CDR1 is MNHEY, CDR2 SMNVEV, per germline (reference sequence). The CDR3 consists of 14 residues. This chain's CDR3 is CASSRSSTSYEQYF.

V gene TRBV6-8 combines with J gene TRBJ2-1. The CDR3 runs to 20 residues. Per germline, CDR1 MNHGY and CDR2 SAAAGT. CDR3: CASSYVSKNNKLSSYNEQFF.

The CDR3 loop is CASSLTPSRTQYF. The chain links TRBV7-9 to TRBJ2-3; TCRdb's D call of TRBD2 is untestable without DNA. The CDR3 loop spans 13 amino acids. CDR1 is SEHNR, CDR2 FQNEAQ, per germline (reference sequence).

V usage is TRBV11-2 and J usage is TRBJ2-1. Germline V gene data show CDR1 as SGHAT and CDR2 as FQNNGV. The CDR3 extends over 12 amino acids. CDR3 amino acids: CASSLERNEQFF.

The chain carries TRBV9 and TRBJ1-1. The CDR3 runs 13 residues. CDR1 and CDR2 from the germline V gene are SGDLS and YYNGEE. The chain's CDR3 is CASSVEGNTEAFF.